The 16 T cell receptor beta chains below come from one sample, sequenced in a study of blood T cell repertoires in COVID-19. The protocol was immunoSEQ multiplex PCR, while the TCRdb copy is restricted to in-frame clones and leaves out a portion. The sample lists roughly 190,000 clones, around nine tenths occurring once. Sequencing input: peripheral blood. These receptors came from a man younger than 40 with acute or convalescent COVID-19.

CDR3 residues: CASSLRLNTGELFF. CDR3 DNA: TGTGCCAGCAGCCTTCGACTGAACACCGGGGAGCTGTTTTTT. The chain links TRBV5-8 to TRBJ2-2; D is undetermined. In germline, CDR1 is SGHTS, CDR2 YDEGEE. Deletions cut 4 bases from V and 1 base from J, with 8 bases between. The CDR3 contains 14 residues. Drawing the rest from reference TRBV5-8 and TRBJ2-2, the complete variable domain is EAGVTQSPTHLIKTRGQQATLRCSPISGHTSVYWYQQALGLGLQFLLWYDEGEERNRGNFPPRFSGRQFPNYSSELNVNALELEDSALYLCASSLRLNTGELFFGEGSRLTVL.

The chain combines TRBV19 with TRBJ2-1, with 13 bases aligning to TRBD2. V dropped 7 bases and J dropped 7; count of bases not matched to a gene: 19. This CDR3 is built from 19 residues. Per germline, CDR1 LNHDA and CDR2 SQIVND (reference sequence). This CDR3 is CASTPGDPQGLAGTNEQFF. The CDR3 nucleotides are TGTGCCAGTACGCCGGGGGACCCGCAGGGACTAGCGGGGACTAATGAGCAGTTCTTC.

This chain connects TRBV28 to TRBJ1-2; the D is unclear. The germline CDR1 and CDR2 sequences are MDHEN and SYDVKM. Trimming took 4 bases from V and 4 from J, leaving 13 bases between them. The CDR3 totals 14 residues. The CDR3 reads CASSSSVFGYGYTF. The CDR3 nucleotides read TGTGCCAGCAGTTCGTCGGTCTTTGGCTATGGCTACACCTTC.

The rearrangement joins TRBV28 to TRBJ2-7; D is perhaps TRBD1 (6 bases). V was shortened by 6 bases and J by 0 bases, with 15 bases between the two germline ends. Germline CDR1 is MDHEN and CDR2 is SYDVKM. The CDR3 has 15 residues. The CDR3 DNA sequence: TGTGCCAGCAGACGAGGGGGTCCCGGCTCCTACGAGCAGTACTTC. Translating it yields CASRRGGPGSYEQYF.

The genes are TRBV29-1 and TRBJ1-2, with 10 bases identical to TRBD1. This CDR3 is built from 13 residues. V shed 5 bases and J 3 bases; nucleotides not matched to a gene: 3. CDR1 SQVTM and CDR2 ANQGSEA come from the germline V gene. CDR3 sequence (DNA): TGCAGCGTTCGGGGACAGGGGTACTATGGCTACACCTTC. Protein: CSVRGQGYYGYTF.

This sequence joins TRBV27 and TRBJ2-2, with D perhaps matching TRBD1 (6 bases). V was shortened by 5 bases and J by 1 base, with 11 bases between the two germline ends. The CDR3 loop spans 15 amino acids. Looked up from germline, CDR1 is MNHEY and CDR2 is SMNVEV (reference sequence). The CDR3 here is CASSLTGLNTGELFF. The CDR3 bases are TGTGCCAGCAGTCTGACAGGCCTGAACACCGGGGAGCTGTTTTTT.

The V gene is TRBV28, the J gene TRBJ2-3; D not certain. Germline CDR1 and CDR2: MDHEN and SYDVKM. The ends were cut back, 2 bases at V and 4 bases at J, with 7 bases in the middle. There are 13 residues in the CDR3. The CDR3 spells CASSLREADTQYF. The CDR3 nucleotides are TGTGCCAGCAGTTTACGAGAGGCAGATACGCAGTATTTT.

Of note for this clone: One end of the junction is discordant with germline, which a read error may explain. The chain uses TRBV10-3 and TRBJ2-7; 12 bases align to TRBD2. CDR3 size: 16 residues. The V gene's germline CDR1 is ENHRY and CDR2 SYGVKD. The DNA for the CDR3 is TGTGCCGTCAGTGGTCTAGCGGGGGGGCGCCCCTACGAGCAGTACTTC. It is translated as CAVSGLAGGRPYEQYF.

This clone came up once. The chain joins TRBV28 to TRBJ1-1, with 9 bases that match TRBD1. Trimming cost V 7 bases and J 3 bases; bases outside gene matches: 9. Germline lookup yields CDR1 MDHEN and CDR2 SYDVKM. CDR3 size: 15 residues. CDR3 DNA: TGTGCCAGCACACGGACAGGGGTTAGGGACACTGAAGCTTTCTTT. Amino acid sequence: CASTRTGVRDTEAFF.

This sequence joins TRBV19 and TRBJ1-6; possible D gene TRBD1, 5 bases. The CDR3 is 15 amino acids. In germline, CDR1 is LNHDA, CDR2 SQIVND (reference sequence). V shed 7 bases and J shed 5 bases, with 15 bases lying between them. CDR3 DNA: TGTGCCAGTACCCAAACAGGCCTCCATAATTCACCCCTCCACTTT. Its translation is CASTQTGLHNSPLHF.

The V gene is TRBV5-6, the J gene TRBJ1-1; 8 bases match TRBD1. Germline values: CDR1 SGHDT, CDR2 YYEEEE. This CDR3 spans 12 amino acids. V trimming: 3 bases; J trimming: 5 bases; junction bases outside the gene matches: 0. This CDR3 reads CASSWDRTEAFF. The CDR3 DNA reads as TGTGCCAGCAGCTGGGACAGGACTGAAGCTTTCTTT.

The chain carries TRBV9 and TRBJ2-7; 7 nucleotides line up with TRBD1. The CDR3 has 14 amino acids. Losses at the gene ends were 3 bases for V and 2 bases for J; bases not matched to a gene: 5. CDR1 and CDR2 (germline): SGDLS, YYNGEE. CDR3 loop: CASSGGTETYEQYF. The CDR3 DNA reads as TGTGCCAGCAGCGGGGGGACAGAAACCTACGAGCAGTACTTC.

This rearrangement joins TRBV6-5 to TRBJ1-5; D is ambiguous. Germline V CDR1 and CDR2: MNHEY, SVGAGI. V shed 0 bases and J shed 0 bases, with 3 bases lying between them. The CDR3 has 14 amino acids. The DNA for the CDR3 is TGTGCCAGCAGTTACTCTATTAGCAATCAGCCCCAGCATTTT. Its protein is CASSYSISNQPQHF.

V gene TRBV11-3 combines with J gene TRBJ2-2; 9 nucleotides line up with TRBD1. CDR1 SGHNT and CDR2 YENEEA come from the germline V gene. The CDR3 totals 14 residues. The V segment lost 4 bases and the J segment 6 bases; nucleotides outside the gene matches: 3. The CDR3 nucleotides are TGTGCCAGCAGCTCTGGACAGGGGCCCGGGGAGCTGTTTTTT. It codes for CASSSGQGPGELFF.

V gene TRBV2 combines with J gene TRBJ1-3, with 8 bases aligning to TRBD1. CDR3 length: 15 residues. V was pared by 5 bases and J by 2 bases, with 5 bases of the junction left unmatched. Germline values: CDR1 SNHLY, CDR2 FYNNEI. The DNA of the CDR3 is TGTGCCAGCAGTAATGACAGGGGAGCTGGAAACACCATATATTTT. Its protein product is CASSNDRGAGNTIYF.

The chain recombines TRBV4-1 with TRBJ1-5; maybe TRBD1 (5 bases). The CDR3 covers 16 residues. Germline lookup yields CDR1 MGHRA and CDR2 YSYEKL. V was clipped by 0 bases and J by 5 bases, with 14 bases between them. In nucleotides, the CDR3 is TGCGCCAGCAGCCAAGATCGAGACAGCAATTATCAGCCCCAGCATTTT. As protein: CASSQDRDSNYQPQHF.